This is a list of T cell receptor beta chains from one sample in a study of blood T cell repertoires in COVID-19. The protocol was immunoSEQ multiplex PCR, while the TCRdb copy is restricted to in-frame clones and leaves out a portion. The profile covers some 150,000 clones, with about 85% appearing a single time and 3.5% to 5% taken by the ten largest. The sequencing input was peripheral blood. The receptors derive from an older woman with active or convalescent COVID-19. Both conserved end residues are part of each CDR3. The D gene is left open where the match is weak. Size tells how often a clone was seen (once, few, many) or the class of an expanded clone, and some rows leave it out.

V gene: TRBV7-2; clone size: NA; J gene: TRBJ1-1; D gene: NA; CDR3 protein: CASSLAIGGLTEAFF; CDR3 DNA: TGTGCCAGCAGCTTAGCGATTGGGGGCCTCACTGAAGCTTTCTTT
V gene: TRBV7-9; clone size: NA; J gene: TRBJ1-1; D gene: NA; CDR3 protein: CASSLRVGAEAFF; CDR3 DNA: TGTGCCAGCAGCTTAAGAGTGGGCGCTGAAGCTTTCTTT
V gene: TRBV7-2; clone size: NA; J gene: TRBJ1-1; D gene: TRBD1; CDR3 protein: CASSLARLDRALNTEAFF; CDR3 DNA: TGTGCCAGCAGCTTAGCGCGTTTGGACAGGGCCTTGAACACTGAAGCTTTCTTT
V gene: TRBV11-3; clone size: once; J gene: TRBJ2-3; D gene: NA; CDR3 protein: CASSSESADTQYF; CDR3 DNA: TGTGCCAGCAGCTCCGAATCCGCGGATACGCAGTATTTT
V gene: TRBV4-3; clone size: NA; J gene: TRBJ1-6; D gene: NA; CDR3 protein: CASSPDSNSPLHF; CDR3 DNA: TGCGCCAGCAGCCCGGACAGTAATTCACCCCTCCACTTT
V gene: TRBV7-2; clone size: NA; J gene: TRBJ1-1; D gene: TRBD1; CDR3 protein: CASRNDRDRKNTEAFF; CDR3 DNA: TGTGCCAGCAGAAATGACCGGGACAGGAAGAACACTGAAGCTTTCTTT
V gene: TRBV5-1; clone size: NA; J gene: TRBJ1-2; D gene: NA; CDR3 protein: CASSWDWVNYGYTF; CDR3 DNA: TGCGCCAGCAGCTGGGACTGGGTTAACTATGGCTACACCTTC
V gene: TRBV11-2; clone size: once; J gene: TRBJ2-7; D gene: TRBD2; CDR3 protein: CASSLGLAGPYEQYF; CDR3 DNA: TGTGCCAGCAGCTTGGGACTAGCGGGGCCCTACGAGCAGTACTTC
V gene: TRBV27; clone size: NA; J gene: TRBJ1-5; D gene: NA; CDR3 protein: CASSLLYPRQHGNQPQHF; CDR3 DNA: TGTGCCAGCAGTTTATTATATCCTCGACAGCATGGCAATCAGCCCCAGCATTTT
V gene: TRBV13; clone size: NA; J gene: TRBJ2-1; D gene: NA; CDR3 protein: CASSLVIQVSYNEQFF; CDR3 DNA: TGTGCCAGCAGCTTAGTAATACAGGTTTCCTACAATGAGCAGTTCTTC
V gene: TRBV11-2; clone size: NA; J gene: TRBJ2-3; D gene: NA; CDR3 protein: CASSFNTDTQYF; CDR3 DNA: TGTGCCAGCAGCTTTAACACAGATACGCAGTATTTT
V gene: TRBV12-3/TRBV12-4; clone size: NA; J gene: TRBJ1-4; D gene: NA; CDR3 protein: CASQGLGKEKLFF; CDR3 DNA: TGTGCCAGCCAGGGTCTAGGGAAAGAAAAACTGTTTTTT
V gene: TRBV6-5; clone size: NA; J gene: TRBJ1-2; D gene: TRBD1; CDR3 protein: CASSRGTGYGYTF; CDR3 DNA: TGTGCCAGCAGTCGGGGGACAGGCTATGGCTACACCTTC
V gene: TRBV19; clone size: NA; J gene: TRBJ1-1; D gene: TRBD1; CDR3 protein: CASRGQGGSEAFF; CDR3 DNA: TGTGCCAGTAGGGGACAGGGTGGCTCTGAAGCTTTCTTT
V gene: TRBV14; clone size: NA; J gene: TRBJ1-1; D gene: TRBD1; CDR3 protein: CASSHRGRVEAFF; CDR3 DNA: TGTGCCAGCAGCCACAGGGGGCGGGTCGAAGCTTTCTTT
V gene: TRBV18; clone size: NA; J gene: TRBJ1-2; D gene: TRBD1; CDR3 protein: CASSPGTGDPLGTF; CDR3 DNA: TGTGCCAGCTCACCCGGGACAGGGGACCCCCTCGGCACCTTC
V gene: TRBV7-8; clone size: once; J gene: TRBJ2-7; D gene: TRBD1; CDR3 protein: CASSFGTGLNYEQYF; CDR3 DNA: TGTGCCAGCAGCTTTGGGACAGGGCTCAACTACGAGCAGTACTTC
V gene: TRBV6-2/TRBV6-3; clone size: NA; J gene: TRBJ1-4; D gene: TRBD1; CDR3 protein: CASSRGQATNEKLFF; CDR3 DNA: TGTGCCAGCAGCCGCGGACAGGCAACTAATGAAAAACTGTTTTTT
V gene: TRBV14; clone size: NA; J gene: TRBJ1-2; D gene: NA; CDR3 protein: CASSQDTVYGYTF; CDR3 DNA: TGTGCCAGCAGCCAAGATACGGTCTATGGCTACACCTTC
V gene: TRBV9; clone size: NA; J gene: TRBJ2-1; D gene: TRBD2; CDR3 protein: CASSAKLAGGSYNEQFF; CDR3 DNA: TGTGCCAGCAGCGCCAAACTAGCGGGGGGCTCCTACAATGAGCAGTTCTTC
V gene: TRBV4-1; clone size: NA; J gene: TRBJ2-7; D gene: NA; CDR3 protein: CASSPDDSTYEQYF; CDR3 DNA: TGCGCCAGCAGCCCGGATGACAGCACCTACGAGCAGTACTTC
V gene: TRBV7-9; clone size: NA; J gene: TRBJ1-1; D gene: NA; CDR3 protein: CASSTQGWETEAFF; CDR3 DNA: TGTGCCAGCAGCACACAGGGTTGGGAAACTGAAGCTTTCTTT
V gene: TRBV21-1; clone size: NA; J gene: TRBJ2-1; D gene: NA; CDR3 protein: CASSKEGDRNYNEQFF; CDR3 DNA: TGTGCCAGCAGCAAAGAAGGGGACAGGAACTACAATGAGCAGTTCTTC
V gene: TRBV3-1/TRBV3-2; clone size: NA; J gene: TRBJ2-1; D gene: NA; CDR3 protein: CASSPSGISYNEQFF; CDR3 DNA: TGTGCCAGCAGCCCTTCAGGGATTTCCTACAATGAGCAGTTCTTC
V gene: TRBV6-5; clone size: NA; J gene: TRBJ1-1; D gene: NA; CDR3 protein: CASAGSQGDTEAFF; CDR3 DNA: TGTGCCAGCGCCGGAAGCCAGGGTGACACTGAAGCTTTCTTT
V gene: TRBV4-1; clone size: few; J gene: TRBJ1-5; D gene: NA; CDR3 protein: CASSQVGQGDQPQHF; CDR3 DNA: TGCGCCAGCAGCCAAGTAGGGCAGGGTGATCAGCCCCAGCATTTT
V gene: TRBV5-5; clone size: NA; J gene: TRBJ2-1; D gene: TRBD1; CDR3 protein: CASSLGQGEANEQFF; CDR3 DNA: TGTGCCAGCAGCTTAGGACAGGGTGAGGCCAATGAGCAGTTCTTC
V gene: TRBV15; clone size: NA; J gene: TRBJ1-5; D gene: NA; CDR3 protein: CATSRDLNNQPQHF; CDR3 DNA: TGTGCCACCAGCAGAGATCTTAACAATCAGCCCCAGCATTTT
V gene: TRBV9; clone size: NA; J gene: TRBJ1-3; D gene: NA; CDR3 protein: CASSERAQPNTIYF; CDR3 DNA: TGTGCCAGCAGCGAGCGGGCTCAGCCGAACACCATATATTTT
V gene: TRBV4-2; clone size: NA; J gene: TRBJ1-2; D gene: NA; CDR3 protein: CASSQGLLANYGYTF; CDR3 DNA: TGTGCCAGCAGCCAAGGACTTTTAGCTAACTATGGCTACACCTTC
V gene: TRBV6-6; clone size: NA; J gene: TRBJ1-2; D gene: NA; CDR3 protein: CASSPSWGGDGYTF; CDR3 DNA: TGTGCCAGCAGTCCCAGTTGGGGAGGAGACGGCTACACCTTC
V gene: TRBV6-6; clone size: NA; J gene: TRBJ1-2; D gene: NA; CDR3 protein: CASNLQGEGGYTF; CDR3 DNA: TGTGCCAGCAATCTACAGGGCGAGGGTGGCTACACCTTC
V gene: TRBV5-4; clone size: NA; J gene: TRBJ1-1; D gene: NA; CDR3 protein: CASSLRGGTEAFF; CDR3 DNA: TGTGCCAGCAGCTTGAGGGGGGGGACTGAAGCTTTCTTT
V gene: TRBV11-3; clone size: NA; J gene: TRBJ1-5; D gene: NA; CDR3 protein: CASSLAEYSNQPQHF; CDR3 DNA: TGTGCCAGCAGCTTAGCCGAGTATAGCAATCAGCCCCAGCATTTT
V gene: TRBV2; clone size: NA; J gene: TRBJ1-5; D gene: TRBD1; CDR3 protein: CASSEDGTANQPQHF; CDR3 DNA: TGTGCCAGCAGTGAAGATGGGACAGCTAATCAGCCCCAGCATTTT
V gene: TRBV6-5; clone size: NA; J gene: TRBJ1-2; D gene: NA; CDR3 protein: CASSSTGTNYGYTF; CDR3 DNA: TGTGCCAGCAGTTCTACCGGGACAAACTATGGCTACACCTTC
V gene: TRBV6-2/TRBV6-3; clone size: NA; J gene: TRBJ1-1; D gene: NA; CDR3 protein: CASSYWGDRDAFF; CDR3 DNA: TGTGCCAGCAGTTATTGGGGGGACCGGGACGCTTTCTTT
V gene: TRBV18; clone size: NA; J gene: TRBJ2-5; D gene: NA; CDR3 protein: CASLNMRGETQYF; CDR3 DNA: TGTGCCAGCTTGAATATGAGGGGGGAGACCCAGTACTTC
V gene: TRBV13; clone size: NA; J gene: TRBJ2-7; D gene: NA; CDR3 protein: CASSTGDPYEQYF; CDR3 DNA: TGTGCCAGCAGCACGGGGGATCCCTACGAGCAGTACTTC
V gene: TRBV18; clone size: NA; J gene: TRBJ2-5; D gene: TRBD1; CDR3 protein: CASTPGQGRETQYF; CDR3 DNA: TGTGCCAGCACGCCTGGACAGGGGAGAGAGACCCAGTACTTC
V gene: TRBV7-9; clone size: NA; J gene: TRBJ2-1; D gene: NA; CDR3 protein: CASSLVASYNEQFF; CDR3 DNA: TGTGCCAGCAGCTTAGTAGCTAGCTACAATGAGCAGTTCTTC
V gene: TRBV30; clone size: NA; J gene: TRBJ2-1; D gene: TRBD2; CDR3 protein: CAGLSGGRAYNEQFF; CDR3 DNA: TGTGCCGGGCTCTCGGGGGGAAGGGCCTACAATGAGCAGTTCTTC
V gene: TRBV4-3; clone size: NA; J gene: TRBJ1-1; D gene: NA; CDR3 protein: CASSQDREGKTEAFF; CDR3 DNA: TGCGCCAGCAGCCAAGATCGGGAGGGAAAAACTGAAGCTTTCTTT
V gene: TRBV5-4; clone size: NA; J gene: TRBJ2-3; D gene: NA; CDR3 protein: CASSREGAGTDTQYF; CDR3 DNA: TGTGCCAGCAGCCGGGAGGGGGCGGGCACAGATACGCAGTATTTT
V gene: TRBV12-5; clone size: NA; J gene: TRBJ1-1; D gene: NA; CDR3 protein: CASGLIVWGLGATEAFF; CDR3 DNA: TGTGCTAGTGGTTTGATCGTCTGGGGGCTAGGTGCCACTGAAGCTTTCTTT
V gene: TRBV9; clone size: NA; J gene: TRBJ2-2; D gene: TRBD1; CDR3 protein: CASSVGSQGAATGELFF; CDR3 DNA: TGTGCCAGCAGCGTAGGCTCCCAGGGGGCTGCGACCGGGGAGCTGTTTTTT
V gene: TRBV18; clone size: NA; J gene: TRBJ1-1; D gene: NA; CDR3 protein: CASSPQEGEAFF; CDR3 DNA: TGTGCCAGCTCACCTCAGGAAGGCGAAGCTTTCTTT
V gene: TRBV20-1; clone size: NA; J gene: TRBJ1-1; D gene: NA; CDR3 protein: CSSPGNTEAFF; CDR3 DNA: TGCAGTTCCCCCGGGAACACTGAAGCTTTCTTT
V gene: TRBV6-5; clone size: NA; J gene: TRBJ1-2; D gene: NA; CDR3 protein: CASSLRDGGYGYTF; CDR3 DNA: TGTGCCAGCAGTCTACGGGACGGGGGCTATGGCTACACCTTC
V gene: TRBV11-2; clone size: NA; J gene: TRBJ1-2; D gene: NA; CDR3 protein: CASSLYGRSAHGYTF; CDR3 DNA: TGTGCCAGCAGCTTATACGGCAGGTCCGCCCATGGCTACACCTTC
V gene: TRBV7-2; clone size: NA; J gene: TRBJ2-1; D gene: TRBD2; CDR3 protein: CASSATLAGGLGGEQFF; CDR3 DNA: TGTGCCAGCAGCGCCACTCTAGCGGGGGGGCTCGGTGGTGAGCAGTTCTTC
V gene: TRBV4-1; clone size: NA; J gene: TRBJ2-5; D gene: NA; CDR3 protein: CASSQEAYQETQYF; CDR3 DNA: TGCGCCAGCAGCCAAGAAGCGTACCAAGAGACCCAGTACTTC
V gene: TRBV7-9; clone size: NA; J gene: TRBJ2-3; D gene: NA; CDR3 protein: CASSFLLDTQYF; CDR3 DNA: TGTGCCAGCAGCTTCCTGTTGGATACGCAGTATTTT
V gene: TRBV19; clone size: NA; J gene: TRBJ1-1; D gene: NA; CDR3 protein: CASSIRPGDTEAFF; CDR3 DNA: TGTGCCAGTAGTATACGTCCAGGGGACACTGAAGCTTTCTTT
V gene: TRBV3-1/TRBV3-2; clone size: NA; J gene: TRBJ1-4; D gene: TRBD1; CDR3 protein: CASSQVQGAGEKLFF; CDR3 DNA: TGTGCCAGCAGCCAAGTGCAGGGGGCAGGTGAAAAACTGTTTTTT